Following are 19 T cell receptor beta chains from one sample sequenced in a study of graft-versus-host responses after intestinal transplantation. Produced via immunoSEQ multiplex PCR; TCRdb's table is partial and in-frame only. Of 6,500 to 9,000 clones listed, about 94% are singletons. Source: PBMCs, taken 11 days after intestinal transplantation. These TCRs come from a human patient who received an intestinal transplant, so some T cells may come from the graft donor.

About this clone itself: The junction and the germline gene differ at one end; a read error may be behind it. The chain couples TRBV13 to TRBJ1-6, with 7 bases aligning to TRBD1. Germline V lookup: CDR1 PRHDT, CDR2 FYEKMQ (reference sequence). This CDR3 region has 16 residues. CDR3 residues: CASSVGGTARDSPLHF. The CDR3 nucleotides read TGTGCCAGCAGCGTAGGGGGGACAGCACGCGATTCACCCCTCCACTTT.

The rearrangement links TRBV28 to TRBJ1-5, with 9 bases identical to TRBD1. The V segment lost 6 bases and the J segment 4 bases; nucleotides outside the gene matches: 22. Germline V gene lookup returns CDR1 MDHEN and CDR2 SYDVKM. The CDR3 has 20 amino acids. In nucleotides, the CDR3 is TGTGCCAGCAGCGAAACTCCGGGACAGGGCTGGGGTACGGGGAATCAGCCCCAGCATTTT. Protein product: CASSETPGQGWGTGNQPQHF.

V is TRBV7-2 and J is TRBJ1-2; 7 bases agree with TRBD1. Germline V gives CDR1 SGHTA, CDR2 FQGNSA. V lost 5 bases and J lost 7; bases outside the gene matches: 13. There are 15 residues in the CDR3. The CDR3 nucleotides read TGTGCCAGCAGCCTGGAGGGGGCGAAAGGATCTGGCTACACCTTC. Translated: CASSLEGAKGSGYTF.

V gene TRBV18 combines with J gene TRBJ2-7; D is possibly TRBD2 (5 bases). CDR3 length: 17 residues. CDR1 and CDR2 from the germline V gene are KGHSH and LQKENI. Trimming left V 3 bases short and J 0 bases short, with 18 bases between. The CDR3 here is CASSPGVDPRGSYEQYF. The CDR3 DNA reads TGTGCCAGCTCACCGGGAGTCGATCCCCGAGGCTCCTACGAGCAGTACTTC.

The chain couples TRBV6-1 to TRBJ1-2, with 7 bases identical to TRBD1. Germline values: CDR1 MNHNS, CDR2 SASEGT. The CDR3 has 15 amino acids. Trimming cost V 3 bases and J 0 bases; bases outside gene matches: 4. The CDR3: CASSDGQETNYGYTF. CDR3 DNA sequence: TGTGCCAGCAGTGATGGACAGGAGACTAACTATGGCTACACCTTC.

The rearrangement joins TRBV15 to TRBJ1-4; D is possibly TRBD1 (5 bases). V was shortened by 1 base and J by 0 bases, with 9 bases between the two germline ends. Germline CDR1 and CDR2: LNHNV and YYDKDF (reference sequence). This CDR3 region has 16 residues. The CDR3 DNA sequence: TGTGCCACCAGCAGAGTTAGGGGTGCAACTAATGAAAAACTGTTTTTT. It encodes CATSRVRGATNEKLFF.

The rearrangement uses TRBV5-4 and TRBJ2-1; D possibly corresponds to TRBD1 (5 bases). The CDR3 covers 15 residues. The V gene's germline CDR1 is SGHNT and CDR2 YYREEE (reference sequence). Trimming took off 4 bases at V and 0 bases at J, with 11 bases between the two ends. Written as DNA, the CDR3 is TGTGCCAGCAGCCTAGGGGAATCCTCCTACAATGAGCAGTTCTTC. As protein: CASSLGESSYNEQFF.

The chain joins TRBV13 to TRBJ2-3; perhaps TRBD2 as D (6 bases). CDR3 length: 16 amino acids. Germline V gene sequence: CDR1 PRHDT, CDR2 FYEKMQ (reference sequence). With 5 bases removed from V and 5 bases from J, the gap between germline ends came to 20 bases. CDR3 sequence: CASSRRDSTSGDTQYF. Here the CDR3 DNA reads TGTGCCAGCAGCCGGCGGGACTCCACATCAGGAGATACGCAGTATTTT.

The chain couples TRBV13 to TRBJ2-1; D possibly corresponds to TRBD1 (6 bases). The V gene's germline CDR1 is PRHDT and CDR2 FYEKMQ (reference sequence). The CDR3 spans 15 residues. The V end was cut by 5 bases, the J end by 7 bases, with 18 bases between. In DNA, the CDR3 is TGTGCCAGCAGCCCAACCGGGACAAGAGGGAATGAGCAGTTCTTC. Translation: CASSPTGTRGNEQFF.

The rearrangement joins TRBV2 to TRBJ2-7; 9 bases are shared with TRBD2. CDR3 length: 15 amino acids. Germline V gives CDR1 SNHLY, CDR2 FYNNEI. Unmatched junction bases numbered 10, after V lost 4 bases and J lost 6 bases. CDR3 sequence reads: CASSVDGGGASEQYV. Here the CDR3 DNA reads TGTGCCAGCAGTGTAGATGGCGGGGGGGCCTCCGAGCAGTACGTC.

The chain carries TRBV19 and TRBJ2-3, with TRBD2 matching 9 bases. The length of the CDR3 is 15 residues. Germline values: CDR1 LNHDA, CDR2 SQIVND (reference sequence). V lost 6 bases and J lost 4; bases outside the gene matches: 8. CDR3 DNA: TGTGCCAGTAGAGATAGCGGGGGAGGGGCAGATACGCAGTATTTT. Translating gives CASRDSGGGADTQYF.

The genes are TRBV7-9 and TRBJ2-7; D unresolved. Trimming took 4 bases from V and 3 from J, leaving 10 bases between them. This CDR3 spans 13 amino acids. Germline lookup yields CDR1 SEHNR and CDR2 FQNEAQ (reference sequence). The CDR3 region has the DNA TGTGCCAGCAGCTCCCTTAATAGCTACGAGCAGTACGTC. Its protein is CASSSLNSYEQYV.

The chain uses TRBV18 and TRBJ1-1; TRBD1 might be the D (5 bases). The germline CDR1 and CDR2 sequences are KGHSH and LQKENI. CDR3 length: 14 residues. The V and J ends lost 3 bases and 5 bases respectively, with 13 bases between them. The CDR3 sequence is CASSPTLGRTEAFF. The CDR3 nucleotides read TGTGCCAGCTCACCCACGTTGGGGCGTACTGAAGCTTTCTTT.

The chain has TRBV6-1 and TRBJ2-7; weak D call: TRBD2 (5 bases). Trimming left V 2 bases short and J 6 bases short, with 8 bases between. This CDR3 has 12 amino acids. CDR1 is MNHNS, CDR2 SASEGT, per germline. The chain's CDR3 is CASSERGGEQYV. As DNA, the CDR3 is TGTGCCAGCAGTGAACGCGGAGGCGAGCAGTACGTC.

The chain has TRBV6-5 and TRBJ1-1; 8 bases are a match to TRBD1. CDR1 is MNHEY and CDR2 is SVGAGI in the germline V gene. Losses at the gene ends were 6 bases for V and 1 base for J; bases not matched to a gene: 4. The CDR3 is made up of 14 amino acids. DNA for the CDR3: TGTGCCAGCAGCCAGGGGGCGCAGAACACTGAAGCTTTCTTT. Protein product: CASSQGAQNTEAFF.

This chain uses TRBV30 with TRBJ1-2; D may be TRBD1 (5 bases). Trimming removed 4 bases at V and 6 bases at J, with 15 bases between. CDR3 length: 13 residues. The germline V gene encodes CDR1 GTSNPN and CDR2 SVGIG (reference sequence). CDR3: CAWKPRGSHGYTF. CDR3 DNA sequence: TGTGCCTGGAAGCCGCGGGGGTCCCATGGCTACACCTTC.

Here the CDR3 DNA reads TGTGCCAGCAGTCCCCGGGACACAGTGCGGAGAGAGCAGTTCTTC. It encodes CASSPRDTVRREQFF. The rearrangement uses TRBV6-6 and TRBJ2-1, with D tentatively TRBD1 (6 bases). CDR3 size: 15 residues. Trimming stripped 5 bases from V and 10 bases from J, with 21 bases between. Germline lookup yields CDR1 MNHNY and CDR2 SVGAGI (reference sequence).

The rearrangement links TRBV30 to TRBJ2-5, with 13 bases aligning to TRBD2. J gave up 5 bases and V 2 bases, and 5 bases lay outside the gene matches. The germline V gene encodes CDR1 GTSNPN and CDR2 SVGIG (reference sequence). CDR3 length: 15 amino acids. CDR3 amino acids: CAWSQLAGGRETQYF. CDR3 in DNA: TGTGCCTGGAGTCAACTAGCGGGGGGGCGCGAGACCCAGTACTTC.

The chain recombines TRBV15 with TRBJ2-5, with 7 positions matching TRBD1. The CDR3 contains 16 residues. Germline lookup yields CDR1 LNHNV and CDR2 YYDKDF (reference sequence). Trimming cost V 2 bases and J 3 bases; bases outside gene matches: 9. The CDR3, as DNA: TGTGCCACCAGCAGAACCACGCCAGACAGGGAAGAGACCCAGTACTTC. Translating it yields CATSRTTPDREETQYF.